Detailed here is one T cell receptor beta chain. The antigen is undetermined. Researchers ran immunoSEQ v3.0 at survey level. It was about 35,000-55,000 T-cell genomes per sample that sequencing targeted. Libraries were prepared by immunoSEQ multiplex PCR; TCRdb keeps only in-frame clonotypes and omits some of them. In the table there are tens of thousands of clones, around three quarters of which are singletons. This sample was taken from a study of long-term antiretroviral therapy in people with HIV. Looking at the study overall: The earliest samples predate the 2015 immediate-ART recommendation by about a decade. General study findings and limits: Post-ART diversity increased but stayed below transplant donor controls.

The CDR3 is made up of 10 amino acids. Trimming took off 8 bases at V and 5 bases at J, with 5 bases between the two ends. Germline CDR1 reads MNHEY; CDR2 reads SVGAGI. The receptor was derived from a woman in her thirties or forties with HIV. The V call is TRBV6-5, the J call TRBJ2-3; no clear D gene. The material sequenced was unsorted PBMCs, taken 1.1 years before starting antiretroviral therapy. As DNA, the CDR3 is TGTGCCAGCGGAGTAGATACGCAGTATTTT. Protein sequence: CASGVDTQYF.